The rows below give T cell receptor beta chains drawn from one sample of a study of blood T cell repertoires in COVID-19. The data were produced by immunoSEQ multiplex PCR, yet TCRdb's version contains in-frame clones alone and is incomplete. The table has 50,000 to 70,000 clones, around 83% seen once. The sample comprised peripheral blood. The origin of the receptors is a woman aged 60-75 years with acute or convalescent COVID-19. CDR3s include the opening cysteine and the closing phenylalanine or tryptophan.

TRBJ2-3,TRBV7-7,CASSPLAGMTDTQYF
TRBJ1-2,TRBV5-1,CASSLEWEDGYTF
TRBJ1-1,TRBV19,CASEDLGGAMNTEAFF
TRBJ1-2,TRBV5-1,CASTTAGAYGYTF
TRBJ1-5,TRBV3-1/TRBV3-2,CASSPSVGGGNQPQHF
TRBJ1-2,TRBV2,CASSETGRSSGYTF
TRBJ2-3,TRBV27,CASSQLGLGGGHSNTQYF
TRBJ1-1,TRBV6-5,CASTMGGLNTEAFF
TRBJ1-2,TRBV30,CAWRDRGRYGYTF
TRBJ2-5,TRBV29-1,CSVGSVETQYF
TRBJ2-7,TRBV7-6,CASSLGTGVGYEQYF
TRBJ1-1,TRBV9,CASSVSGGTEAFF
TRBJ2-3,TRBV9,CASSVEGGWLTDTQYF
TRBJ1-6,TRBV12-3/TRBV12-4,CASSSTPHPLHF
TRBJ1-2,TRBV7-2,CASSPKRGYTF
TRBJ1-1,TRBV24-1,CATQGSGGTEAFF
TRBJ2-2,TRBV18,CASSPGTVGTGELFF
TRBJ2-6,TRBV10-3,CATDAGQGTGANVLTF
TRBJ1-2,TRBV6-5,CASSNQRPGDYGYTF
TRBJ1-5,TRBV6-5,CASTKGQEPQPQHF
TRBJ1-1,TRBV5-1,CASSYAGGTLNTEAFF
TRBJ1-2,TRBV5-6,CASGHRLVGYGYTF
TRBJ2-1,TRBV3-1/TRBV3-2,CASSPEGPGGYNEQFF
TRBJ2-5,TRBV5-1,CASSLEGARGETQYF
TRBJ1-2,TRBV4-2,CASGEGVLYGYTF
TRBJ1-1,TRBV3-1/TRBV3-2,CASSQDSQGGTEAFF
TRBJ1-1,TRBV29-1,CSVEQVTVGLTEAFF
TRBJ1-5,TRBV10-3,CAISVRVEDSPQHF